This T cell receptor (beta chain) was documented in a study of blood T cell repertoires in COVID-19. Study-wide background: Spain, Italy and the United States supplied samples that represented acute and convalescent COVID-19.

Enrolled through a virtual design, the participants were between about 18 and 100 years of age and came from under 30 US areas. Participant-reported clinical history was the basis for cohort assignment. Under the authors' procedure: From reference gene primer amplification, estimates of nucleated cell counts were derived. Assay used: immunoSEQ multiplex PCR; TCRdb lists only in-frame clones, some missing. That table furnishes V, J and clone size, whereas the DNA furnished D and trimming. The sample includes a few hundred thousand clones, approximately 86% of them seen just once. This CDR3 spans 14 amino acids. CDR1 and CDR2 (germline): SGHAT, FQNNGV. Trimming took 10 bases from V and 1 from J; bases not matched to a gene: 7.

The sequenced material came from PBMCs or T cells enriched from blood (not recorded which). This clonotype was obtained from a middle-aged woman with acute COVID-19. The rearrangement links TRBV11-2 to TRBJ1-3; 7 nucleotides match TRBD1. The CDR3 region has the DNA TGTGCCACCGAGACAGGGAGGTCTGGAAACACCATATATTTT. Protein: CATETGRSGNTIYF.